This T cell receptor (beta chain) derives from a study of T cells in Graves' hyperthyroidism and ophthalmopathy. V lost 0 bases, J lost 5 bases, and 1 base lay in between. CDR1 is DFQATT and CDR2 is SNEGSKA in the germline V gene (reference sequence). This CDR3 region has 10 residues. The authors took PBMCs from 10 ml fresh peripheral blood. This clonotype was seen a handful of times. RNA transcripts were the template for amplifying TCR beta CDR3 regions. The study used the HTBI primer set for a first-round RT-PCR of the TCR CDR3. TCRdb redid the calling of the multiplex PCR reads with MiXCR, one entry per CDR3 protein. The sample records approximately 400,000 distinct CDR3 sequences, over 11% being singletons.

The clonotype comes from an older woman with Graves' hyperthyroidism. Sequenced input: blood. The chain is built from TRBV20-1 and TRBJ2-5; D is ambiguous. CDR3 sequence reads: CSARDETQYF. CDR3 in DNA: TGCAGTGCTAGAGATGAGACCCAGTACTTC.